Listed below are T cell receptor beta chains from one sample, sequenced in a study of PD-1 blockade in classical Hodgkin lymphoma. Method: immunoSEQ multiplex PCR; TCRdb's copy keeps in-frame clones and lacks some. The sample lists over 20,000 clones, approximately 87% occurring once. Sample: CD8+ T cells from blood. All receptors come from a human donor with classical Hodgkin lymphoma. Both conserved end residues are part of each CDR3. Fields, in order: CDR3 protein, CDR3 DNA, J gene, D gene, V gene, clone size. A D gene is named only where the DNA matches it firmly. Size tells how often a clone was seen (once, few, many) or the class of an expanded clone, and some rows leave it out.

CDR3aa: CASSRTGRGNTIYF
CDR3nt: TGTGCCAGCAGTAGGACAGGAAGAGGAAACACCATATATTTT
j_gene: TRBJ1-3
d_gene: TRBD1
v_gene: TRBV19
abundance: NA

CDR3aa: CASRIAGGGDTQYF
CDR3nt: TGTGCCAGCAGGATAGCAGGGGGCGGCGATACGCAGTATTTT
j_gene: TRBJ2-3
d_gene: TRBD1
v_gene: TRBV7-8
abundance: NA

CDR3aa: CASGDRGGQETQYF
CDR3nt: TGTGCCAGTGGGGACAGGGGAGGACAAGAGACCCAGTACTTC
j_gene: TRBJ2-5
d_gene: TRBD1
v_gene: TRBV27
abundance: NA

CDR3aa: CASSQEGWDTQYF
CDR3nt: TGTGCCAGCAGCCAAGAGGGGTGGGATACGCAGTATTTT
j_gene: TRBJ2-3
d_gene: NA
v_gene: TRBV7-2
abundance: NA

CDR3aa: CASRGTGGDTETQYF
CDR3nt: TGCGCCAGCAGGGGGACGGGAGGGGACACGGAGACCCAGTACTTC
j_gene: TRBJ2-5
d_gene: TRBD2
v_gene: TRBV5-1
abundance: NA

CDR3aa: CASSPSAKNIQYF
CDR3nt: TGTGCCAGCAGTCCTTCGGCCAAAAACATTCAGTACTTC
j_gene: TRBJ2-4
d_gene: NA
v_gene: TRBV6-5
abundance: NA

CDR3aa: CASSQDGTSGVETQYF
CDR3nt: TGTGCCAGCAGCCAAGATGGGACTAGCGGGGTAGAGACCCAGTACTTC
j_gene: TRBJ2-5
d_gene: TRBD2
v_gene: TRBV4-2
abundance: NA

CDR3aa: CASSVGGVGGELFF
CDR3nt: TGTGCCAGCAGCGTAGGGGGAGTGGGCGGGGAGCTGTTTTTT
j_gene: TRBJ2-2
d_gene: NA
v_gene: TRBV9
abundance: NA

CDR3aa: CASSDIVNEQFF
CDR3nt: TGTGCCAGCAGTGATATAGTGAATGAGCAGTTCTTC
j_gene: TRBJ2-1
d_gene: NA
v_gene: TRBV27
abundance: NA

CDR3aa: CSVETGNNEQFF
CDR3nt: TGCAGCGTGGAAACAGGAAACAATGAGCAGTTCTTC
j_gene: TRBJ2-1
d_gene: NA
v_gene: TRBV29-1
abundance: once

CDR3aa: CASSLGGGTYEQYF
CDR3nt: TGTGCCAGCAGCTTAGGTGGCGGAACCTACGAGCAGTACTTC
j_gene: TRBJ2-7
d_gene: NA
v_gene: TRBV13
abundance: NA

CDR3aa: CASSQDLVPIRDRASPLHF
CDR3nt: TGTGCCAGCAGCCAAGACTTAGTCCCGATCCGGGACAGAGCTTCACCCCTCCACTTT
j_gene: TRBJ1-6
d_gene: TRBD1
v_gene: TRBV6-4
abundance: NA

CDR3aa: CASSSGLAGFQETQYF
CDR3nt: TGTGCCAGCAGCTCGGGACTAGCGGGGTTCCAAGAGACCCAGTACTTC
j_gene: TRBJ2-5
d_gene: TRBD2
v_gene: TRBV7-9
abundance: NA

CDR3aa: CASSLLGTGQETQYF
CDR3nt: TGTGCCAGCAGTTTACTGGGGACAGGGCAAGAGACCCAGTACTTC
j_gene: TRBJ2-5
d_gene: TRBD1
v_gene: TRBV28
abundance: NA

CDR3aa: CASKPLAGGYEQYF
CDR3nt: TGTGCCAGTAAGCCCCTTGCAGGGGGGTACGAGCAGTACTTC
j_gene: TRBJ2-7
d_gene: NA
v_gene: TRBV19
abundance: NA

CDR3aa: CASSSREIKPYEQYF
CDR3nt: TGTGCCAGCAGTAGCCGAGAAATAAAACCCTACGAGCAGTACTTC
j_gene: TRBJ2-7
d_gene: NA
v_gene: TRBV2
abundance: NA

CDR3aa: CASSTGSQVFYEQYF
CDR3nt: TGTGCCAGTAGCACCGGGTCCCAGGTCTTCTACGAGCAGTACTTC
j_gene: TRBJ2-7
d_gene: NA
v_gene: TRBV19
abundance: NA

CDR3aa: CASWGYNEQFF
CDR3nt: TGTGCCAGCTGGGGATACAATGAGCAGTTCTTC
j_gene: TRBJ2-1
d_gene: NA
v_gene: TRBV5-6
abundance: NA

CDR3aa: CASSSAAGGYNEQFF
CDR3nt: TGTGCCAGTAGTTCTGCAGCGGGAGGATACAATGAGCAGTTCTTC
j_gene: TRBJ2-1
d_gene: TRBD2
v_gene: TRBV19
abundance: once

CDR3aa: CASTTGGLGSPLHF
CDR3nt: TGTGCCAGCACCACGGGGGGTCTTGGGTCACCCCTCCACTTT
j_gene: TRBJ1-6
d_gene: NA
v_gene: TRBV27
abundance: few

CDR3aa: CASSKVIVRGRSNQPQHF
CDR3nt: TGTGCCAGCAGCAAAGTCATCGTCAGGGGGCGAAGCAATCAGCCCCAGCATTTT
j_gene: TRBJ1-5
d_gene: NA
v_gene: TRBV21-1
abundance: NA

CDR3aa: CASSPGYFLGEDGTAYNEQFF
CDR3nt: TGCGCCAGCAGCCCAGGTTACTTTCTAGGGGAAGACGGGACCGCCTACAATGAGCAGTTCTTC
j_gene: TRBJ2-1
d_gene: NA
v_gene: TRBV4-3
abundance: NA

CDR3aa: CASSILLTSHNEQFF
CDR3nt: TGTGCCAGTAGTATTCTCCTGACTAGTCACAATGAGCAGTTCTTC
j_gene: TRBJ2-1
d_gene: NA
v_gene: TRBV19
abundance: NA

CDR3aa: CASSPIIGAGYGYTF
CDR3nt: TGTGCCAGCAGCCCGATAATCGGAGCCGGCTATGGCTACACCTTC
j_gene: TRBJ1-2
d_gene: NA
v_gene: TRBV9
abundance: NA

CDR3aa: CASSPTSAGSNQPQHF
CDR3nt: TGTGCCAGCTCACCAACATCGGCAGGTAGCAATCAGCCCCAGCATTTT
j_gene: TRBJ1-5
d_gene: NA
v_gene: TRBV18
abundance: NA

CDR3aa: CSGRQVTEAFF
CDR3nt: TGCAGCGGACGGCAGGTCACTGAAGCTTTCTTT
j_gene: TRBJ1-1
d_gene: NA
v_gene: TRBV29-1
abundance: NA

CDR3aa: CASSAGSVNQPQHF
CDR3nt: TGTGCCAGCAGCGCTGGTTCGGTCAATCAGCCCCAGCATTTT
j_gene: TRBJ1-5
d_gene: NA
v_gene: TRBV27
abundance: NA

CDR3aa: CASSPGLAGGTDTQYF
CDR3nt: TGTGCCAGCAGCCCCGGACTAGCGGGAGGGACAGATACGCAGTATTTT
j_gene: TRBJ2-3
d_gene: TRBD2
v_gene: TRBV7-2
abundance: NA

CDR3aa: CASSDLRDNYYEQYF
CDR3nt: TGTGCCAGCAGTGATCTGCGAGACAACTACTACGAGCAGTACTTC
j_gene: TRBJ2-7
d_gene: NA
v_gene: TRBV2
abundance: few

CDR3aa: CASLLNTGELFF
CDR3nt: TGTGCCAGTCTGCTGAACACCGGGGAGCTGTTTTTT
j_gene: TRBJ2-2
d_gene: NA
v_gene: TRBV19
abundance: NA

CDR3aa: CSVSGSRTWNTEAFF
CDR3nt: TGCAGCGTCTCGGGATCCCGTACTTGGAACACTGAAGCTTTCTTT
j_gene: TRBJ1-1
d_gene: NA
v_gene: TRBV29-1
abundance: NA

CDR3aa: CASSVSGEWAISGNTIYF
CDR3nt: TGTGCCAGCAGCGTTTCGGGGGAATGGGCGATATCTGGAAACACCATATATTTT
j_gene: TRBJ1-3
d_gene: NA
v_gene: TRBV5-6
abundance: NA

CDR3aa: CARRPGKDYYEQYF
CDR3nt: TGTGCCAGACGTCCCGGCAAGGACTACTACGAGCAGTACTTC
j_gene: TRBJ2-7
d_gene: NA
v_gene: TRBV6-4
abundance: NA

CDR3aa: CSVGGLAGGMDTQYF
CDR3nt: TGCAGCGTAGGGGGACTAGCGGGAGGCATGGATACGCAGTATTTT
j_gene: TRBJ2-3
d_gene: TRBD2
v_gene: TRBV29-1
abundance: NA

CDR3aa: CASSQETSMNTEAFF
CDR3nt: TGCGCCAGCAGCCAAGAGACAAGTATGAACACTGAAGCTTTCTTT
j_gene: TRBJ1-1
d_gene: NA
v_gene: TRBV4-1
abundance: few

CDR3aa: CASSYSTSSWEQYF
CDR3nt: TGTGCCAGCAGTTACTCGACATCTTCCTGGGAGCAGTACTTC
j_gene: TRBJ2-7
d_gene: NA
v_gene: TRBV6-5
abundance: NA

CDR3aa: CSALQGAGYTF
CDR3nt: TGCAGTGCGTTACAGGGGGCTGGCTACACCTTC
j_gene: TRBJ1-2
d_gene: TRBD1
v_gene: TRBV20-1
abundance: NA

CDR3aa: CASSQENPYEQYF
CDR3nt: TGTGCCAGCAGCCAAGAAAACCCGTACGAGCAGTACTTC
j_gene: TRBJ2-7
d_gene: NA
v_gene: TRBV4-2
abundance: NA

CDR3aa: CASSPGNRGVHNEQFF
CDR3nt: TGTGCCAGCAGCCCCGGAAACAGGGGGGTCCACAATGAGCAGTTCTTC
j_gene: TRBJ2-1
d_gene: TRBD1
v_gene: TRBV7-2
abundance: once

CDR3aa: CSVEDSGRGPDTQYF
CDR3nt: TGCAGCGTTGAAGATAGCGGGAGGGGGCCAGATACGCAGTATTTT
j_gene: TRBJ2-3
d_gene: TRBD2
v_gene: TRBV29-1
abundance: NA

CDR3aa: CASSDVFGWSGELFF
CDR3nt: TGTGCCAGCAGTGATGTTTTTGGTTGGTCCGGGGAGCTGTTTTTT
j_gene: TRBJ2-2
d_gene: NA
v_gene: TRBV6-1
abundance: NA

CDR3aa: CASSPYSPLGTSETQYF
CDR3nt: TGTGCCAGCTCACCTTATTCCCCACTCGGGACCAGCGAGACCCAGTACTTC
j_gene: TRBJ2-5
d_gene: NA
v_gene: TRBV18
abundance: NA

CDR3aa: CASSPGRLAHYNEQFF
CDR3nt: TGCGCCAGCAGCCCAGGGAGACTAGCGCACTACAATGAGCAGTTCTTC
j_gene: TRBJ2-1
d_gene: TRBD2
v_gene: TRBV4-3
abundance: once

CDR3aa: CASSGGTGNGHEQYF
CDR3nt: TGTGCCAGCAGCGGCGGGACAGGCAACGGCCACGAGCAGTACTTC
j_gene: TRBJ2-7
d_gene: TRBD1
v_gene: TRBV13
abundance: NA

CDR3aa: CASSQGPGTFPNTGELFF
CDR3nt: TGTGCCAGCAGCCAAGGGCCTGGAACCTTCCCGAACACCGGGGAGCTGTTTTTT
j_gene: TRBJ2-2
d_gene: NA
v_gene: TRBV14
abundance: NA

CDR3aa: CASSLLGRDEKLFF
CDR3nt: TGTGCCAGCAGCTTATTAGGAAGAGATGAAAAACTGTTTTTT
j_gene: TRBJ1-4
d_gene: NA
v_gene: TRBV7-8
abundance: NA

CDR3aa: CASSKRGVNEQYF
CDR3nt: TGTGCCAGCAGTAAGCGGGGGGTCAACGAGCAGTACTTC
j_gene: TRBJ2-7
d_gene: TRBD2
v_gene: TRBV6-5
abundance: few

CDR3aa: CASSQNYGLGGPSYNEQFF
CDR3nt: TGCGCCAGCAGCCAAAACTACGGCCTTGGGGGCCCATCCTACAATGAGCAGTTCTTC
j_gene: TRBJ2-1
d_gene: NA
v_gene: TRBV4-3
abundance: once